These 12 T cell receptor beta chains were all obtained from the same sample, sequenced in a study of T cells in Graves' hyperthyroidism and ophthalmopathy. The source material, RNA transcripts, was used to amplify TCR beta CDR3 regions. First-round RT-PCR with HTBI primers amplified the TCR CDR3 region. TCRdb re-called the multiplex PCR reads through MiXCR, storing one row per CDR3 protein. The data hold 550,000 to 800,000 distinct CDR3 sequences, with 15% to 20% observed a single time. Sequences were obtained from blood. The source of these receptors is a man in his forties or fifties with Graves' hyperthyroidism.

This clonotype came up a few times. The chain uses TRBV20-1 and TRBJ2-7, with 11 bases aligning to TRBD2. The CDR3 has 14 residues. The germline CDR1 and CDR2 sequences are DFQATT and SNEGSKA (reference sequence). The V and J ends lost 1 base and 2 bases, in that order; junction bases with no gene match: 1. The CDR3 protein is CSARASGRTYEQYF. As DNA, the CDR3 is TGCAGTGCTAGAGCTAGCGGGAGGACCTACGAGCAGTACTTC.

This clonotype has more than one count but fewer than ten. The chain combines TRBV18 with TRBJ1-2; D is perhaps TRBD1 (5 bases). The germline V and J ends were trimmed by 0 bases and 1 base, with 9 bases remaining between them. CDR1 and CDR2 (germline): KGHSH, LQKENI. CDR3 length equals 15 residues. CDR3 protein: CASSPPEGYNYGYTF. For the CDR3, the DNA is TGTGCCAGCTCACCACCAGAGGGGTATAACTATGGCTACACCTTC.

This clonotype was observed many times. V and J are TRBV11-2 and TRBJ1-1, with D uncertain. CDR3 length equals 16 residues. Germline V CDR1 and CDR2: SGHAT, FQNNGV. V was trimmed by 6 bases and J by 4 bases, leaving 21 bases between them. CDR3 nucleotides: TGTGCCAGCAGACCCTCGTTGGTGGCGACTGGCACTGAAGCTTTCTTT. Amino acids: CASRPSLVATGTEAFF. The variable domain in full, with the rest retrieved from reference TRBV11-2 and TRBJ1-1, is EAGVAQSPRYKIIEKRQSVAFWCNPISGHATLYWYQQILGQGPKLLIQFQNNGVVDDSQLPKDRFSAERLKGVDSTLKIQPAKLEDSAVYLCASRPSLVATGTEAFFGQGTRLTVV.

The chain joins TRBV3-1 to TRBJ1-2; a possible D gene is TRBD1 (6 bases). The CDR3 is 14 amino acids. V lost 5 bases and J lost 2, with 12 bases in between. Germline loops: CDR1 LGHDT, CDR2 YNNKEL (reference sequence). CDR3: CASSSRDINYGYTF. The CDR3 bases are TGTGCCAGCAGCTCCCGGGACATAAACTATGGCTACACCTTC.

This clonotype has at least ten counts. This CDR3 reads CASSWGRGTEAFF. CDR3 in DNA: TGTGCCAGCAGTTGGGGGCGAGGCACTGAAGCTTTCTTT. The genes are TRBV6-2 or TRBV6-3 and TRBJ1-1; D is perhaps TRBD1 (6 bases). Germline V CDR1 and CDR2: MNHEY, SVGEGT. The germline V and J ends were trimmed by 4 bases and 4 bases, with 10 bases remaining between them. This CDR3 is built from 13 residues.

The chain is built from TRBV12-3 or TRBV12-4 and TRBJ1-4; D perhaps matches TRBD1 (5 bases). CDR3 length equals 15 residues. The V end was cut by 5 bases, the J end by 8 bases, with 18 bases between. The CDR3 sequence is CASSPGRAREEKLFF. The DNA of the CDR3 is TGTGCCAGCAGTCCAGGCAGGGCCCGGGAAGAAAAACTGTTTTTT.

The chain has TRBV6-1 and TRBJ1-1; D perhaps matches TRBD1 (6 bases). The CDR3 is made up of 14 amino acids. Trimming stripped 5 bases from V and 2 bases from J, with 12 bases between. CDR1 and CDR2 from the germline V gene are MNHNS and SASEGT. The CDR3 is CASSSTGVNTEAFF. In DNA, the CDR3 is TGTGCCAGCAGTTCGACAGGAGTTAACACTGAAGCTTTCTTT.

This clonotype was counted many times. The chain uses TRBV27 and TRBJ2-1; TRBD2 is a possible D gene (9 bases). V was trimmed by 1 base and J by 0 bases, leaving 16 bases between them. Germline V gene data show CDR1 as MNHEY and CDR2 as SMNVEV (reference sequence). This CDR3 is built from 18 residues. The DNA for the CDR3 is TGTGCCAGCAGTTTATGGGCGGGAGGGACAGGCTCCTACAATGAGCAGTTCTTC. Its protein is CASSLWAGGTGSYNEQFF.

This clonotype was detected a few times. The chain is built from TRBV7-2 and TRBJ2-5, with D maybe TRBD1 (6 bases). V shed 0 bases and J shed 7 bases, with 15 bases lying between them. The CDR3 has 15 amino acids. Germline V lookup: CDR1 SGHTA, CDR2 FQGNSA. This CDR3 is CASSLAGSQQGTQYF. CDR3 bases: TGTGCCAGCAGCTTAGCGGGAAGCCAACAGGGGACCCAGTACTTC.

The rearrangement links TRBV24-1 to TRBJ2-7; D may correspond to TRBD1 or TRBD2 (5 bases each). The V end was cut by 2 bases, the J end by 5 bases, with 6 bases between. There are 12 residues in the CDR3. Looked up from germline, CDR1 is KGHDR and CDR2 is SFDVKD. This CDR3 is CATSDWDDEQYF. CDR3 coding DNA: TGTGCCACCAGTGATTGGGACGACGAGCAGTACTTC.

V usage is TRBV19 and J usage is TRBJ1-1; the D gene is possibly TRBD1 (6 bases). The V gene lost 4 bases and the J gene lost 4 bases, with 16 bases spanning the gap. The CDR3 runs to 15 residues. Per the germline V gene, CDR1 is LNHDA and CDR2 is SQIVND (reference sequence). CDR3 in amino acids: CASSTDPGAFTEAFF. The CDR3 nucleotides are TGTGCCAGTAGTACCGACCCAGGGGCGTTCACTGAAGCTTTCTTT. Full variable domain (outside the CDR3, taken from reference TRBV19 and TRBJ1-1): DGGITQSPKYLFRKEGQNVTLSCEQNLNHDAMYWYRQDPGQGLRLIYYSQIVNDFQKGDIAEGYSVSREKKESFPLTVTSAQKNPTAFYLCASSTDPGAFTEAFFGQGTRLTVV.

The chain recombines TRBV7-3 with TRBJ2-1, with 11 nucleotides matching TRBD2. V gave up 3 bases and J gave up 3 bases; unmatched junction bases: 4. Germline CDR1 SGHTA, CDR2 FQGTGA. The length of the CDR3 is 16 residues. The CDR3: CASSFLAGGGYNEQFF. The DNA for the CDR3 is TGTGCCAGCAGCTTCTTAGCGGGAGGGGGCTACAATGAGCAGTTCTTC.